This TCR beta chain derives from a study of T cell responses to AZD1222 COVID-19 vaccine (dated by TCRdb to the early 2020s). With respect to the entire study: Because spike-specific TCR depth and breadth did not differ between the two schedules, AZD1222 recipients who got a second dose at roughly 4 weeks were pooled with those who got a second dose at roughly 12 weeks. A total of 230 or so trial participants underwent TCR sequencing, of whom about 200 received two doses of AZD1222 and about 25 received two doses of the MenACWY control vaccine. Trial participants were enrolled by age into subgroups of 18-55, 56-69 and 70-plus years, and around 140, 26 and 57 TCR-sequenced participants, respectively, were included in these subgroups.

The time point label, as the study defines it: baseline before first vaccination. The vaccinee samples were drawn from two UK trials, COV001 and COV002, one of which was a single-blind randomized controlled phase 2/3 trial testing AZD1222 (ChAdOx1 nCoV-19) in healthy adults. Trial participant PBMC samples were collected at day 0 and day 28 after the second dose for TCRbeta chain sequencing. Here is what the overall study found, with its caveats: Most participants were white British and females outnumbered males, and the authors suggested that clonal diversity may have been underestimated. Nearly half of unique spike-specific TCRs reportedly recognized epitopes outside regions mutated in the B.1.351 and B.1.1.7 variants. Because no samples from the day 14 peak response were available, repertoires could be characterized only after the peak T cell response. After two AZD1222 doses, spike-specific TCR breadth and depth were significantly higher than at day 0 and than in MenACWY recipients. Conclusions about previously exposed vaccinees are limited because only six or seven AZD1222 recipients were SARS-CoV-2 seropositive at baseline. The vaccine-associated CD4 TCRs covered the entire spike protein, and the dominant responses fell in regions 160-218 and 743-854. In the small 56-69-year group, the increase in depth fell short of significance, most likely because of low power.

A remark on this clone: Its antigen has not been determined. No quality values exist for individual bases; no much larger clone is one base distant.

The CDR3 regions of human TCRbeta chains were analyzed by immunosequencing. In the source study's methods: Repertoire TCRs were matched against a reference library of SARS-CoV-2-specific TCRs generated with the MIRA antigen-specificity platform. Breadth meant the fraction of unique TCRs that were SARS-CoV-2-associated, whereas depth meant the fraction of total T cells that were SARS-CoV-2-associated. Using the MIRA data, each spike-specific TCR was assigned both to the spike region to which the TCR was reactive and to a CD4 or CD8 class. Log10-transformed breadth and depth values were compared by one-way ANOVA with Sidak's multiple comparisons tests. In its TCRdb copy, this immuneACCESS table keeps in-frame sequences only and misses some clones. Where compared with another copy, unresolved V genes explain less than half of these, and the others have no known cause. V, J and clone size are taken as reported in that table, and D and trimming were inferred from the DNA itself. This sample has under 100,000 clones in its table, and roughly 88% of those were observed once. Roughly 15% of the sample comes from the top ten.

The source of this sequence is an adult in good health. This specimen consisted of peripheral blood, obtained on day 0 of AZD1222 vaccination.

Read as DNA, the sequence is TGTGCCAGCAGCTTGGCCCCAAGGACAGGGGGTGGCGAAAAACTGTTTTTT. The resulting protein is CASSLAPRTGGGEKLFF. This receptor chain uses TRBV5-4 and TRBJ1-4; 10 nucleotides in the junction match TRBD1. The cysteine opens and the phenylalanine closes a CDR3 of 17 amino acids. Left in the record is the CDR3 DNA by itself, 51 bases read in frame from the first base. The germline V gene (reference sequence) specifies SGHNT as CDR1 and YYREEE as CDR2. V is pruned by 0 bases and J by 8 bases, leaving 10 bases of the junction without a gene match.